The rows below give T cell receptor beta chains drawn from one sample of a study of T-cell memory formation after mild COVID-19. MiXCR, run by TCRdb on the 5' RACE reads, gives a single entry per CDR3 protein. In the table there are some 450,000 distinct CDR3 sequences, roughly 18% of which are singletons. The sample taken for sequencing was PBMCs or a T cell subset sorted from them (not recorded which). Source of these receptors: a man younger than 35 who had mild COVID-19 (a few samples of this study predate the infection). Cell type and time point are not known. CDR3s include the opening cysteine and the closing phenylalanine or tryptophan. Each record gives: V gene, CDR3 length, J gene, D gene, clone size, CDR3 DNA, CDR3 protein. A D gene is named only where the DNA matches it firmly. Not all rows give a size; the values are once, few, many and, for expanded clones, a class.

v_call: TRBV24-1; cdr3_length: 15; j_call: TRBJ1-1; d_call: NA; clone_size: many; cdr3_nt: TGTGCCACCAGTGATTCCGGACGTACGAACACTGAAGCTTTCTTT; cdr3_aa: CATSDSGRTNTEAFF
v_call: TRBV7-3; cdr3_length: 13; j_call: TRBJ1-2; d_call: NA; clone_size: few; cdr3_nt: TGTGCCAGCAGCCCCGGACAGAGAGATGGCTACACCTTC; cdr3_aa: CASSPGQRDGYTF
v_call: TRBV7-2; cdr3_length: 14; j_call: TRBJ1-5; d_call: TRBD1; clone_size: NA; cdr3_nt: TGTGCCAGCAGCCGGGGACAGGGGTTTCAGCCCAAGCATTTT; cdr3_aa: CASSRGQGFQPKHF
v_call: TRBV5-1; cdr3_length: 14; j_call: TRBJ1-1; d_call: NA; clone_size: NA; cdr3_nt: TGCGCCAGCAGCTTGGGCGAAGGGAGTACTGAAGCTTTCTTT; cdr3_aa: CASSLGEGSTEAFF
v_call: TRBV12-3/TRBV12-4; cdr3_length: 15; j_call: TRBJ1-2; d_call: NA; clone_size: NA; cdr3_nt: TGTGCCAGCAGTTTTTTAAGGACGGAAACCTATGGCTACACCTTC; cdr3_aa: CASSFLRTETYGYTF
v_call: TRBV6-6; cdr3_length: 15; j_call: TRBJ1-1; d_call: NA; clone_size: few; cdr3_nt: TGTGCCAGCAGTTACCATTTGGGGATTGGCACTGAAGCTTTCTTT; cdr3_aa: CASSYHLGIGTEAFF
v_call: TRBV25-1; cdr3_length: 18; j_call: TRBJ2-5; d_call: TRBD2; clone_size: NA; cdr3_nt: TGTGCCAGCAGTGAATCGAAGGGACTAGCGGGGGGAGATGAGACCCAGTACTTC; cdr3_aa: CASSESKGLAGGDETQYF
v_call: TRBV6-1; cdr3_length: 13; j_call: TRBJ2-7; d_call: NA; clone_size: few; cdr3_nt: TGTGCCAGCAAACAGGGCATAGTTAACGAGCAGTACTTC; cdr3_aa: CASKQGIVNEQYF
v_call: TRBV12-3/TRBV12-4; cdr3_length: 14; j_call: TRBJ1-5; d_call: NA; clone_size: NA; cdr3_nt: TGTGCCAGCACTAAGGGGGGGGGAAATCAGCCCCAGCATTTT; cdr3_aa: CASTKGGGNQPQHF
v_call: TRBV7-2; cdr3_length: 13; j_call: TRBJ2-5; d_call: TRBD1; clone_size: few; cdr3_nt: TGTGCCAGCAGCCCCCAGGGGGAAGAGACCCAGTACTTC; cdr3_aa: CASSPQGEETQYF
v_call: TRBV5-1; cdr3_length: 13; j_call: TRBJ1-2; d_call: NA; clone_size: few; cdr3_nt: TGCGCCAGCAGCTTAGAGAGCCCGGAGGGCTACACCTTC; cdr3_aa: CASSLESPEGYTF
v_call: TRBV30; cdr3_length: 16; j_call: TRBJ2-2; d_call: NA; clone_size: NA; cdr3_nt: TGTGCCTGGAGTGTACTGAGCGATTTAAGGACCGGGGAGCTGTTTTTT; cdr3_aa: CAWSVLSDLRTGELFF
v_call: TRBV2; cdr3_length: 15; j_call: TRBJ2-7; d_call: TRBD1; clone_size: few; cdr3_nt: TGTGCCAGCAGGAGCCGGGACAGGGGGAAGGACGAGCAGTACTTC; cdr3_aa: CASRSRDRGKDEQYF
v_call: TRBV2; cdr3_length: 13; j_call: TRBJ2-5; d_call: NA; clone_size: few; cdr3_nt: TGTGCCAGCAGAGTCGGGACACCAGAGACCCAGTACTTC; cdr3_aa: CASRVGTPETQYF
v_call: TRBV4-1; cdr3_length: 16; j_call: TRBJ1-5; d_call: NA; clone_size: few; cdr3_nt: TGCGCCAGCAGCCAAGATCGACGGAGAAGCAATCAGCCCCAGCATTTT; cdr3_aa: CASSQDRRRSNQPQHF
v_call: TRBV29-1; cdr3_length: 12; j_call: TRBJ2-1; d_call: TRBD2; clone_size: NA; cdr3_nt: TGCAGCGTTTTAGCGGGGGGCTATGAGCAGTTCTTC; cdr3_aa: CSVLAGGYEQFF
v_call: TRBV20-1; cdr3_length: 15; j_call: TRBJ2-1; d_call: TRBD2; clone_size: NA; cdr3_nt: TGCAGTGCTAGAGTAACGGGCGGGGGGCACAATGAGCAGTTCTTC; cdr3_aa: CSARVTGGGHNEQFF
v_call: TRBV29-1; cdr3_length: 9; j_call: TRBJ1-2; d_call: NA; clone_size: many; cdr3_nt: TGCAGCGTTGCGTATGGCTACACCTTC; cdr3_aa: CSVAYGYTF
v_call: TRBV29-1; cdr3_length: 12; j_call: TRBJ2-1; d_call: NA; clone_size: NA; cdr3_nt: TGCAGCGTTGGCGAGAACTACAATGAGCAGTTCTTC; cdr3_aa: CSVGENYNEQFF
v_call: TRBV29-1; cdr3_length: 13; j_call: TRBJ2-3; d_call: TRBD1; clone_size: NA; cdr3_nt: TGCAGCGCTGAGACAGGGGCGGGAGATACGCAGTATTTT; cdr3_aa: CSAETGAGDTQYF
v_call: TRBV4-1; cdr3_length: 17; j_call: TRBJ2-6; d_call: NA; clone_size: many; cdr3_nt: TGCGCCAGCAGGGGGGACGGCTACTTCTCTGGGGCCAACGTCCTGACTTTC; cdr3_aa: CASRGDGYFSGANVLTF
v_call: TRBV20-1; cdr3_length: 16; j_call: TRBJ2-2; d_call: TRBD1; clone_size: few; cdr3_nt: TGCAGTGCTAGGGCTATCTTGAGACAGGGCGACGGGGAGCTGTTTTTT; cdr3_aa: CSARAILRQGDGELFF
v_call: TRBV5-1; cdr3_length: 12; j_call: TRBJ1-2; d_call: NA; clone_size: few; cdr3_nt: TGCGCCAGCAGCTTCGGGACGTCAGGCTACACCTTC; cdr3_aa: CASSFGTSGYTF
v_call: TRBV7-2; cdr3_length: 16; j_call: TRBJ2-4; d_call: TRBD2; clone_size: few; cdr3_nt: TGTGCCAGCAGCCTAGGACTAGCGGGGGGGCTCGGCATTCAGTACTTC; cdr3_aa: CASSLGLAGGLGIQYF
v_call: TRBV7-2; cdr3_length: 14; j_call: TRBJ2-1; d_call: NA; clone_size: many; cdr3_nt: TGTGCCAGCAGCTTAGGGACAGCTTACAATGAGCAGTTCTTC; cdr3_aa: CASSLGTAYNEQFF
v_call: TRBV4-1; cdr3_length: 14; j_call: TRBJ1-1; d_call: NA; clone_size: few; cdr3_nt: TGCGCCAGCAGCCAGGCCCAAAGGACACCTGGAGCTTTCTTT; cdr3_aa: CASSQAQRTPGAFF
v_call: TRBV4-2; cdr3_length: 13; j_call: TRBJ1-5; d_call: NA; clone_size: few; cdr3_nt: TGTGCCAGCAGTTACAACGTGGCTCAGCCCCAGCATTTT; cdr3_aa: CASSYNVAQPQHF
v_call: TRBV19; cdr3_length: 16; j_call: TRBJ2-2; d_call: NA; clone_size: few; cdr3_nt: TGTGCCAGTAGTATGGGAAGAAAAACGAACACCGGGGAGCTGTTTTTT; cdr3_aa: CASSMGRKTNTGELFF
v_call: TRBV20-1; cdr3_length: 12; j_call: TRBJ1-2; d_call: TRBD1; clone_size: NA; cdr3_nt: TGCAGTGCGGAGGCAGGGGGCTTTGGCTACACCTTC; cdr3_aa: CSAEAGGFGYTF
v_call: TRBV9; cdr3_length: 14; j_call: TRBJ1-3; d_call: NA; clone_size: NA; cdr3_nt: TGTGCCAGCAGCGTACAAGGAATCCCCAACACCATATATTTT; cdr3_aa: CASSVQGIPNTIYF
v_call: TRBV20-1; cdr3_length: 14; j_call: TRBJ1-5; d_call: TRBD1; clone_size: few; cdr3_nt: TGCAGTGCTAGAGATAGGGCCAGGGGGACGCCCCAGCATTTT; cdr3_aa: CSARDRARGTPQHF
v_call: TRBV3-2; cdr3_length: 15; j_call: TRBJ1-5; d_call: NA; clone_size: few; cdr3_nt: TGTGCCAGCAGCCTAGGGCCCAGGGCGGATCAGCCCCAGCATTTT; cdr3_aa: CASSLGPRADQPQHF
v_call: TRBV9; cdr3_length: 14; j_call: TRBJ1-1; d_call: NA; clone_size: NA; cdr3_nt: TGTGCCAGCAGCGTAGGCCCCCTGGGGACTGAAGCTTTCTTT; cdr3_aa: CASSVGPLGTEAFF
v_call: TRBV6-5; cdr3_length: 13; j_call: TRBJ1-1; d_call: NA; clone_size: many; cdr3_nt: TGTGCCAGCAGCCCGGGGGGTGGCACTGAAGCTTTCTTT; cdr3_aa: CASSPGGGTEAFF
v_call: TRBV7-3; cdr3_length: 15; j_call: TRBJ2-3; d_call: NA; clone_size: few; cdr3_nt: TGTGCCAGCAGCCCGAGCCCGGCGAGCACAGATACGCAGTATTTT; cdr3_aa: CASSPSPASTDTQYF
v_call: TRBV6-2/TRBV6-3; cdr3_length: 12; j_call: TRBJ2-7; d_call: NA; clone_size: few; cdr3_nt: TGTGCCAGCCTCGGGCAGGCCTACGAGCAGTACTTC; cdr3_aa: CASLGQAYEQYF
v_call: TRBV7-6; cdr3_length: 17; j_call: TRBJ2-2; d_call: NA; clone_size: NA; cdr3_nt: TGTGCCAGCAGCTTACCAGTTGGGGGGCCCGACACCGGGGAGCTGTTTTTT; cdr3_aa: CASSLPVGGPDTGELFF
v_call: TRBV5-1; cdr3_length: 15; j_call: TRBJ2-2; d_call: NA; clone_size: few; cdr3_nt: TGCGCCAGCAGCTTGACCCTTTTGGGGCCCGGGGAGCTGTTTTTT; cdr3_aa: CASSLTLLGPGELFF
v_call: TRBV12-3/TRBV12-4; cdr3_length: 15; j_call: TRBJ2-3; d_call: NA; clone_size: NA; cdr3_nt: TGTGCCAGCAGTTTAGGGGTAGGGATCACAGATACGCAGTATTTT; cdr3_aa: CASSLGVGITDTQYF
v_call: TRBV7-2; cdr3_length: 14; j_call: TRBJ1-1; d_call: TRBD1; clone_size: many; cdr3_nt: TGCGCCAGCAGCTTGGGAGGGGGCGGCACTGAAGCTTTCTTT; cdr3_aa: CASSLGGGGTEAFF
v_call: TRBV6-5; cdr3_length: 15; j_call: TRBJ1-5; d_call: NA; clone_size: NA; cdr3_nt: TGTGCCAGCAGTTACTCGCCTCAGTGGAATCAGCCCCAGCATTTT; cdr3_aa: CASSYSPQWNQPQHF
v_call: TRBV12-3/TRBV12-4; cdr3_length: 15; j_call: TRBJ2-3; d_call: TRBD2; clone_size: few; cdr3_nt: TGTGCCAGCAGTTTGAGACTAGCGGAGCAAGATACGCAGTATTTT; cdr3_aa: CASSLRLAEQDTQYF
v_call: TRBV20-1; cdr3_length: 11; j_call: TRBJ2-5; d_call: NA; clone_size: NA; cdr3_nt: TGCAGTGCGCGGCGGGGCGGGACCCAGTACTTC; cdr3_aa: CSARRGGTQYF
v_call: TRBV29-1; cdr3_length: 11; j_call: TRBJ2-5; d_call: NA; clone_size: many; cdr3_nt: TGCAGCACCCGGCCGTGGGAGACCCAGTACTTC; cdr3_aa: CSTRPWETQYF
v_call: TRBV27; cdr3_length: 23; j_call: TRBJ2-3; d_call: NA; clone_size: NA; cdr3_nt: TGTGCCAGCAGTGCCCAGGGAAGGGTTTTTCAGACAGTACCCTTCGAAGTGGCAGATACGCAGTATTTT; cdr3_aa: CASSAQGRVFQTVPFEVADTQYF
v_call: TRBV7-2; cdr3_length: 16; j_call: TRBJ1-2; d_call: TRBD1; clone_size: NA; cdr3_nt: TGTGCCAGCAGCTTAGGGACTACAGGGGCCCCCTATGGCTACACCTTC; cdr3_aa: CASSLGTTGAPYGYTF
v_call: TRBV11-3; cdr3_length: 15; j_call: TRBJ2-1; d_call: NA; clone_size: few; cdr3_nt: TGTGCCAGCAGCGATGCGCGGAGCTCCTACAATGAGCAGTTCTTC; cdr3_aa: CASSDARSSYNEQFF
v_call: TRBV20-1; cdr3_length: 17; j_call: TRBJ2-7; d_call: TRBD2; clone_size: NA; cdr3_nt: TGCAGTGCTAGAGCGGAGATAGCGGGGTTTAACTCCTACGAGCAGTACTTC; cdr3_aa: CSARAEIAGFNSYEQYF
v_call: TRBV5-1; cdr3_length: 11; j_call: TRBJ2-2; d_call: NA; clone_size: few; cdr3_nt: TGCGCCAGCGGGGCAGCCGGGGAGCTGTTTTTT; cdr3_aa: CASGAAGELFF
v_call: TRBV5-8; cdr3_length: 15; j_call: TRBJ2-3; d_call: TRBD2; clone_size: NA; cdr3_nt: TGTGCCAGTCCAGCTTGGACTAGTAGCACAGATACGCAGTATTTT; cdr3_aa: CASPAWTSSTDTQYF
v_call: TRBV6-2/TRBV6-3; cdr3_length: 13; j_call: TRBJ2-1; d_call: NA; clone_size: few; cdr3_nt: TGTGCCAGCAGTTACGTTATAGTCAATGAGCAGTTCTTC; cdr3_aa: CASSYVIVNEQFF
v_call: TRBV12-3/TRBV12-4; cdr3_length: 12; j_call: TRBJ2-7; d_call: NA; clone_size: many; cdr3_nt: TGTGCCAGCAGCAAAGGGGGTGCCGAGCAGTACTTC; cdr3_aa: CASSKGGAEQYF
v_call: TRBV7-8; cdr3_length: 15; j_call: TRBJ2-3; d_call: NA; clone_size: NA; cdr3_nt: TGTGCCAGCAACAGCGGAGGAGGGGGCACAGATACGCAGTATTTT; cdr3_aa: CASNSGGGGTDTQYF
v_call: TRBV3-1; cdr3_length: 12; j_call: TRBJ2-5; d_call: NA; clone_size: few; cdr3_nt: TGTGCCAGCAGCCAAGAGGAGAGGACCCAGTACTTC; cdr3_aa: CASSQEERTQYF
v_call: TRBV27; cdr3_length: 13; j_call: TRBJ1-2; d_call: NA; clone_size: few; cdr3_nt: TGTGCCAGCAGTTCAGGATCCGGTTATGGCTACACCTTC; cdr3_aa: CASSSGSGYGYTF
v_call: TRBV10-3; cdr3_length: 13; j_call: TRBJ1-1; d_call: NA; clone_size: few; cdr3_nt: TGTGCCACCAGGGGCGGTGAGAACACTGAAGCTTTCTTT; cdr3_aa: CATRGGENTEAFF
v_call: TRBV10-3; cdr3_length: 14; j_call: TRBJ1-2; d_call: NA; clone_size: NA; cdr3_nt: TGTGCCATCAGTGAGTGGATGGGAGGCTATGGCTACACCTTC; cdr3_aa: CAISEWMGGYGYTF